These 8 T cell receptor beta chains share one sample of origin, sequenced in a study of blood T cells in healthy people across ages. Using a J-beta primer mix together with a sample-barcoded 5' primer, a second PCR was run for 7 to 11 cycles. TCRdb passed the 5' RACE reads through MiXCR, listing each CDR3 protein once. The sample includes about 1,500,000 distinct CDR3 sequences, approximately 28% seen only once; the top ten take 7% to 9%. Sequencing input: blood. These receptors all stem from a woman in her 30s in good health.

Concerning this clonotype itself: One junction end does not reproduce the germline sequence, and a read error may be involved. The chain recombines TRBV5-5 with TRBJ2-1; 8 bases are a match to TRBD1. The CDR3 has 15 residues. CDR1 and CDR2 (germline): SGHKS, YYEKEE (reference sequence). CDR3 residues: CASSLRTGSYNEHFF. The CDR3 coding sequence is TGTGCCAGCAGCTTGAGGACAGGGAGCTACAATGAGCATTTCTTC.

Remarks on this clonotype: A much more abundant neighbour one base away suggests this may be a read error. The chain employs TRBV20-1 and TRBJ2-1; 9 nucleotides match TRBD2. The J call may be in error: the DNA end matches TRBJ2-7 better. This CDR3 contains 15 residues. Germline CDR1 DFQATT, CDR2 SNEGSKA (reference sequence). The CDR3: CSARISGGMYNEQYF. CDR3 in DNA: TGCAGTGCTAGAATAAGCGGGGGGATGTACAATGAGCAGTACTTC.

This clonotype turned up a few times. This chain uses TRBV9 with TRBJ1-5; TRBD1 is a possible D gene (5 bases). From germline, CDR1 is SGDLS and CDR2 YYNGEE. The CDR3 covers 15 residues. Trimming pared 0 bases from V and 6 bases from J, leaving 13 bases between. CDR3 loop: CASSVDAGQGQPQHF. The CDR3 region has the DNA TGTGCCAGCAGCGTAGATGCAGGGCAGGGTCAGCCCCAGCATTTT.

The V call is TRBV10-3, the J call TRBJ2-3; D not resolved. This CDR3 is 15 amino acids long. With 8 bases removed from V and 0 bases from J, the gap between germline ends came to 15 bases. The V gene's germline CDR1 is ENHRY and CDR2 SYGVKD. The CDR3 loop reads CAIGGLSSSTDTQYF. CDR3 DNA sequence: TGTGCCATCGGTGGGCTGTCATCTAGCACAGATACGCAGTATTTT.

In DNA form, the CDR3 reads TGCGCCAGCAGCTATGGACAGGGTGGCTCCTACAATGAGCAGTTCTTC. This codes for CASSYGQGGSYNEQFF. The rearrangement uses TRBV5-1 and TRBJ2-1; TRBD1 matches at 8 bases. The CDR3 covers 16 residues. Germline V gives CDR1 SGHRS, CDR2 YFSETQ. V lost 3 bases to trimming and J lost 0 bases; unmatched junction nucleotides: 5. Combining the CDR3 with reference TRBV5-1 and TRBJ2-1 gives the whole variable domain KAGVTQTPRYLIKTRGQQVTLSCSPISGHRSVSWYQQTPGQGLQFLFEYFSETQRNKGNFPGRFSGRQFSNSRSEMNVSTLELGDSALYLCASSYGQGGSYNEQFFGPGTRLTVL.

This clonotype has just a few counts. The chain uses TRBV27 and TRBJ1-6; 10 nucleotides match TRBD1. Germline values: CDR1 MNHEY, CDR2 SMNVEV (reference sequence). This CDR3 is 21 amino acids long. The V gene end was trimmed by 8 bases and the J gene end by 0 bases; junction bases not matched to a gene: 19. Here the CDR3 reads CASGPGNLLGQGSSYNSPLHF. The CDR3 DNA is TGTGCCAGCGGGCCGGGTAACCTCTTGGGACAGGGGAGCTCCTATAATTCACCCCTCCACTTT.

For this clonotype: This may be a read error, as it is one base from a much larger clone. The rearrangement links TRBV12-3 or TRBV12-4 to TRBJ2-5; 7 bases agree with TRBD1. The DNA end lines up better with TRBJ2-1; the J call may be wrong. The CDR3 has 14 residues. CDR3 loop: CASSFQDRQETQFF. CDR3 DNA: TGTGCCAGCAGTTTCCAGGACAGGCAAGAGACCCAGTTCTTC.

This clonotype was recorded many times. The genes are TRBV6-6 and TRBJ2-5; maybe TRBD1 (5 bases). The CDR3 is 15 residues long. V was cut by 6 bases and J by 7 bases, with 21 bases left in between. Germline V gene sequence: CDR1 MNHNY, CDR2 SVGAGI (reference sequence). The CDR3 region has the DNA TGTGCCAGCAGCCCAGGGCCCAAGTCCCCCGGGACCCAGTACTTC. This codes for CASSPGPKSPGTQYF.